This T cell receptor beta chain was recovered during a study of CD8+CD57+ T cells in acquired aplastic anemia. Study information: An average of 3.2 ug of DNA was obtained from sorted CD4+ and CD8+ cells.

Whoever was chosen for sequencing had shown CD8+CD57+ cell expansion by flow cytometry. Severe acquired aplastic anemia was diagnosed in all patients. Researchers used genomic DNA as the template to profile TCR beta VDJ and CDR3. TCRdb redid the calling of the reads with MiXCR, one entry per CDR3 protein. The profile shows around 200,000 distinct CDR3 sequences, over 40% of them singletons. This clonotype was seen repeatedly, ten times or more. Antigen specificity is unknown. Overall study results and limits: Both patients and controls carried the same twenty-nine CD8+ CDR3 sequences. No significant patient-versus-control difference appeared in CD8+ Simpson's diversity.

The V and J ends lost 4 bases and 0 bases respectively, with 13 bases between them. Germline CDR1 is SQVTM and CDR2 is ANQGSEA. The CDR3 contains 14 residues. The sequence was obtained from a human donor with aplastic anemia. Sequenced input: sorted CD4+, CD8+, or CD8+CD57+ T cells (not recorded which) from PBMCs. The rearrangement uses TRBV29-1 and TRBJ2-7; D is unresolved. CDR3: CSVADGRSSYEQYF. In DNA form, the CDR3 reads TGCAGCGTTGCGGACGGCCGGAGCTCCTACGAGCAGTACTTC.